This T cell receptor beta chain was identified during a study of cytomegalovirus exposure and HLA in healthy donors (TCRdb year 2017). About the study as a whole: In an earlier analysis of several hundred of the donors, approximately 260 Gb of sequence data and approximately 100 million unique TCR beta sequences from 150 million to 200 million T cells were reported. An earlier analysis of several hundred of the donors used high-throughput TCR beta sequencing to judge whether each TCR beta V gene segment behaved as functional or pseudogenic. The number of typed donors differed by locus: about 629-640 for A, B, C, DRB1 and DQB1; 500 to 550 for DQA1; 606 for DPA1; and roughly 470 for DPB1. Alongside the repertoire data, information on donor age, sex, ethnicity and CMV serostatus was compiled. Roughly five DR-DQ haplotypes were treated as single units for association and clustering because of strong linkage in the cohort. Approximately 300 gigabases of sequencing data and approximately 92 million unique TCR sequences made up an early release that covered around 640 HLA-typed donors. On average, about 200,000 unique TCR beta nucleotide sequences were sequenced per donor among 300 to 500 genotyped donors of the cohort, with roughly 18% of those sequences being non-productive. Among the approximately 420 genotyped donors, around 79% belonged to the genetic ancestry cluster associated with self-reported Caucasian donors. Genome-wide SNP genotypes for about 65% of the 666 donors were used in a later genetic analysis, which treated that subset as a discovery cohort. The later analysis used no new phenotypic data to find candidate immune exposures, relying instead on TCR beta sequences and their occurrence across donors. Every discovery cohort repertoire had been produced on one sequencing platform. A separate validation cohort of 100 to 150 different subjects was used in addition to the roughly 700-subject first cohort. HLA typing included class I and class II loci at four-digit resolution. The study was designed to test whether signatures of past pathogen exposure could be identified by cataloging public T cell receptors. A later analysis re-examined previously published TCR beta repertoires from just over 650 donors and added high-resolution HLA genotyping to investigate patterns of TCR occurrence. The study profiled the T cell repertoires of 666 subjects by immunosequencing and related them to cytomegalovirus serostatus. High-throughput TCR immunosequencing, statistical association of individual TCRs with disease status, and machine learning were combined to predict cytomegalovirus infection status. Study-level results and caveats: In a later analysis, the rate of TCR association differed among HLA loci, with DRB1 alleles having the most associated TCRs and HLA-C alleles having the fewest. Broadly in line with IMGT annotations, most TCR beta V segments showed up in productive rearrangements about 90% or about 30% of the time in an earlier analysis of about 500 of the donors. Because counts were too low, seventeen rarely observed V segments, including chromosome 9 orphons, were excluded from the earlier analysis of several hundred of the donors. A later genetic analysis reported fewer N-insertions in productive TCRs among donors in an Asian-associated ancestry cluster than the roughly 640-donor mean. While some public TCRs were present in many individuals, most TCR sequences turned up only very rarely across donors. A further reported finding was that TCR beta sequences accurately predicted the HLA-A and HLA-B alleles for most subjects in the first cohort. Only TCR beta chains were sequenced in this cohort, and the absence of alpha or paired-chain data limited detectable features. In both the original and validation cohorts, the classifier was reported to diagnose cytomegalovirus status with high specificity and sensitivity. In vitro tests confirmed that three of the cytomegalovirus-associated TCR beta chains recognize cytomegalovirus antigens. Strong co-occurrence of HLA alleles, especially DR and DQ, made assigning TCR associations to individual alleles difficult. A later analysis found that HLA-associated TCR beta chains were more clonally expanded and had lower generation probabilities than equally common non-associated chains. In a later analysis, 15,000 to 20,000 TCR beta sequences were associated with specific HLA alleles at a false discovery rate of 0.05. According to a later analysis, parvovirus B19, influenza, CMV and Epstein-Barr virus appeared linked to several top co-occurrence clusters. Sequencing depth was assumed to be roughly uniform across donors in the presence/absence analyses, though that assumption may not hold. Because the 87-base-pair reads could not distinguish some IMGT-functional V segments, including TRBV6-2 and TRBV6-3, those segments were excluded. The sequencing pipeline was judged likely to have produced a cluster of highly shared sequence variants as a technical artifact. The only immune exposure information available for the cohort was CMV serostatus. Because some donors lacked HLA typing at each locus, the association tests relied only on the typed subset. Correlated functional status among segregating V segments might be attributable to linkage disequilibrium, but an unknown experimental factor could not be ruled out. According to a later analysis, most CMV-associated TCR beta chains appeared to be HLA-restricted, and the HLA associations seemed to be driven largely by CMV exposure. The study listed 170 or so TCR beta chains as associated with cytomegalovirus. V-gene and J-gene trimming of TCR beta chains was associated with a missense DCLRE1C variant in a later genetic analysis, and the association was replicated in an independent cohort. The authors suggested that the approach could potentially be generalized to other disease states and immunological phenotypes.

This clone registers as medium-sized (0.01 to 0.1%) within its sample. Its target antigen remains unknown. Per-base qualities were not stored, and no clone one base away is much larger. For this chain, trimming is 2 bases at the V end and 8 bases at the J end, and the number of junction bases without a gene match is 6. Sequences SGHAT (CDR1) and FQNNGV (CDR2) are obtained from the germline V gene. Reading from cysteine to phenylalanine, the CDR3 counts 14 amino acids. The CDR3 DNA has 42 bases and is translated from base 1. The library was generated by the immunoSEQ multiplex PCR assay. For the multiplex PCR, a mixture combining 60 forward primers for TCR Vbeta segments and 13 reverse primers for TCR Jbeta segments was used. The CDR3 region of rearranged TCR beta genes was amplified from genomic DNA by a multiplex PCR assay. The Illumina HiSeq System was used to sequence the amplified TCR beta libraries as 87-base-pair reads. As for how the authors treated the data: Across the 600 to 700 repertoires, a later analysis counted approximately 75 million unique TCR beta chains, some 11 million of which were shared by at least two donors. Raw reads were error-corrected and collapsed into unique sequences with a nearest-neighbor algorithm that merged closely related sequences to remove PCR and sequencing errors. To assign V, D and J gene segments, CDR3 sequences were aligned to IMGT reference sequences. For a sequence to be retained, a match of at least six nucleotides to both a V gene segment and a J gene segment was required. A rearrangement counted as productive if the CDR3 had no stop codons and remained in frame with V and J, and every other rearrangement counted as non-productive. CDR3 was defined according to IMGT convention as the region running from the second conserved V-encoded cysteine to the conserved J-encoded phenylalanine. The earlier analysis of about 590 of the donors excluded sequences that lacked an unambiguous match to a single V gene segment. In an earlier analysis of 587 of the donors, V segments were called functional above 56.7% productive rearrangements and were called segregating when the between-donor standard deviation exceeded 5%. A statistical classification framework was built to diagnose cytomegalovirus status from the catalog of TCR beta chain sequences. A later analysis assigned V and J genes by comparing TCR nucleotide sequences with IMGT/GENE-DB human TR gene sequences. A later analysis assigned CDR3 sequences and most-parsimonious VDJ recombination scenarios with the TCRdist pipeline. In a later analysis, each TCR beta chain was defined by its CDR3 amino acid sequence together with its V-gene family, and reads lacking a unique V-gene family were excluded. To address suspected cross-contamination and a sequencing artifact, a later analysis removed roughly 580 highly shared, low-generation-probability nucleotide sequences. In a later analysis, a clonal expansion index for each public chain was calculated from normalized within-repertoire ranks of inferred template counts. A later analysis computed generation probabilities with a VDJ recombination model fitted to out-of-frame rearrangements, and checked the results against IGoR. In a later analysis, hypergeometric tests were used to score TCR-TCR, TCR-HLA and TCR-CMV co-occurrence, with a repertoire-size bias correction applied to TCR pairs. To estimate false discovery rates, a later analysis permuted the HLA or CMV assignments 20 times. In a later analysis, co-occurring TCRs were grouped using DBSCAN, and TCRdist sequence similarity was added for clustering within HLA-allele-positive subsets. Repertoires with fewer than 30,000 or more than 120,000 public chains were left out of co-occurrence clustering, as were roughly five repertoires with anomalous nucleotide sharing. TCRdb took this table from immuneACCESS and kept in-frame rearrangements with V and J called. Such tables lack part of the clones; where checked against another copy, unresolved V genes explain under half of the gap, and the rest is unexplained. From that table come the V and J calls and clone size; the DNA was used to work out D and trimming. Across this sample there are under 250,000 clones, with around 77% seen only once. The top ten constitute just under 3% of the sample.

The cohort was made up of several hundred healthy bone marrow donors. At the time of sampling, all cohort members were nominally healthy, though unrecorded immune exposures were likely present. The donor was CMV seronegative and was included in the group of hundreds of seronegative cohort members. Each donor provided a peripheral blood sample, and peripheral blood mononuclear cells were used for TCR beta sequencing. The Qiagen DNeasy Blood Extraction Kit was used to extract genomic DNA from the blood cell samples. The receptor was derived from a woman in her 30s in good health and CMV-seronegative. Sequencing used PBMCs. The receptor chain draws on TRBV11-2 and TRBJ1-2; TRBD1 agrees with 9 junctional bases. For the CDR3, the sequence is CASSLFKTGGGYTF. The sequenced DNA is TGTGCCAGCAGCTTATTTAAAACAGGGGGCGGCTACACCTTC.